This T cell receptor (beta chain) is from a study of CD4 T cells in relation to SARS-CoV-2 and coronaviruses (dated by TCRdb to about 2021). Regarding the study in general: HLA restriction was mapped for shared crossreactive spike epitopes using patient-derived lymphoblastoid cell lines. At the level of individual TCR clonotypes, the study evaluated whether memory CD4+ T cells crossreact between the spike proteins of SARS-CoV-2 and those of common cold coronaviruses. The Adaptive Biotechnologies TCR-sequencing kit was used for samples from a few pre-COVID donors and for the naive versus memory experiments, whereas the other data were Illumina-based. Expansion assays from other donors in the study were sequenced with a different, Illumina-based TCR-beta assay. Results the study describes overall, beyond this receptor: Since the crossreactivity analysis centred on spike protein, crossreactivity against other viral proteins was not assessed. Compared with monoreactive clones, crossreactive clones had significantly weaker SARS-CoV-2-driven expansion, a result consistent with antigenic imprinting. Small numbers of patients and of tested TCRs were a limitation of the study. In 65% to 70% of donors, memory CD4+ clonotypes turned up that crossrecognized SARS-CoV-2 and at least one common cold coronavirus spike. Naive versus memory sequencing indicated the assay detects memory recall responses rather than primary responses primed during culture. Pre-pandemic and post-infection samples were not both contributed by any donor, so tracing of the source of pre-existing responses was limited.

Uncultured naive and memory CD4+ T cell DNA received deep-resolution immunoSEQ TCR-beta sequencing. The authors' pipeline ran thus. Preprocessing removed nonproductive sequences and CDR3s not starting with C, not ending with F or W, or shorter than 7 amino acids. Cultured and uncultured naive and memory CD4+ repertoires were searched for CDR3s previously identified as spike- and CEF-reactive. CDR3 homology was measured as pairwise Levenshtein distance, computed with the stringdist R package after trimming three terminal residues from each end. The immuneACCESS repertoire file appears here via TCRdb, limited to in-frame rearrangements. These files lack a portion of the clones; in checked studies, under half of the deficit traces to unresolved V genes, and the cause of the others is not known. From that table come the V and J calls and clone size; the DNA was used to work out D and trimming. The table for this sample lists tens of thousands of clones; around 86% of them were counted only once. The ten largest clones take up roughly 1.5% of the sample.

CD4+ T cells from unexposed donors were collected before the COVID-19 pandemic (2011-2018). Naive and memory CD4+ T cells were separated from cryopreserved PBMCs through CD4 enrichment, which was followed by EasySep naive CD4+ T cell enrichment. Leukapheresis product for the unexposed donors was purchased commercially. Ficoll-Paque PLUS gradient centrifugation was used to isolate PBMCs from either whole blood or leukapheresis product. PBMCs were either cryopreserved at -140°C or used fresh in the expansion assay. The QIAamp Micro DNA Kit was used to extract genomic DNA from the CD4+ T cells. From cysteine to phenylalanine, the CDR3 is 12 amino acids long. Of the read, only the CDR3 DNA is kept; its 36 bases are in frame from base 1. CDR1 is given as SGHKS and CDR2 as YYEKEE, both from the germline V gene (reference sequence). V is clipped by 3 bases and J by 7 bases, and the sequence between their germline boundaries is 10 bases long.

Points on this clone: The antigen it recognizes is unknown. No qualities accompany the bases; no much larger clone lies one base away.

Material for sequencing was memory CD4+ T cells from PBMCs. The cell subset or site label, read with the paper, signifies: memory (non-naive) CD4+ T cells. The rearrangement combines TRBV5-5 with TRBJ1-1, with TRBD1 as a weak D call on 6 bases. The clonotype was recovered from a human donor in good health. The nucleotides read TGTGCCAGCAGCTCTAGACAGGATGAAGCTTTCTTT. The resulting protein is CASSSRQDEAFF. Full variable domain (CDR3 extended with the reference TRBV5-5 and TRBJ1-1 proteins): DAGVTQSPTHLIKTRGQQVTLRCSPISGHKSVSWYQQVLGQGPQFIFQYYEKEERGRGNFPDRFSARQFPNYSSELNVNALLLGDSALYLCASSSRQDEAFFGQGTRLTVV.